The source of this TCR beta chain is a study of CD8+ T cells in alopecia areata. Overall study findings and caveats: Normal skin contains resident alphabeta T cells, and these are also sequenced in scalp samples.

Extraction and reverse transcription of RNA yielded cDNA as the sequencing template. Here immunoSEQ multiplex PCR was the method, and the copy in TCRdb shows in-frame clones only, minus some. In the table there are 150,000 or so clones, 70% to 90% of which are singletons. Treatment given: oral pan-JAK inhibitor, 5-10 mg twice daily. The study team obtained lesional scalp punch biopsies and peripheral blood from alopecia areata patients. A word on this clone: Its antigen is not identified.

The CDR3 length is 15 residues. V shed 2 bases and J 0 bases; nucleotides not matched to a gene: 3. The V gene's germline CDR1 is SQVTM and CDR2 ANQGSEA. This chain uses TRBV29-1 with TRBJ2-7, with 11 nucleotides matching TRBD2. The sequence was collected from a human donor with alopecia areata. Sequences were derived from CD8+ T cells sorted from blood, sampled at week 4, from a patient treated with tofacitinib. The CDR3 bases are TGCAGCGTTGAACTAGCGGGGGGCCTCTCCTACGAGCAGTACTTC. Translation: CSVELAGGLSYEQYF.